The 10 T cell receptor beta chains reported below all come from one sample, sequenced in a study of response to subunit inactivated influenza vaccine. TCRdb re-called the RT-PCR reads through MiXCR, storing one row per CDR3 protein. Of around 530,000 distinct CDR3 sequences in the sample, 16% were seen once. Material: CD4+ T cells sorted from PBMCs, obtained around 2 years after vaccination. These receptors were taken from a man aged 50 to 75 who received an inactivated influenza vaccine.

V usage is TRBV7-2 and J usage is TRBJ1-1, with TRBD1 matching 9 bases. CDR3 length equals 15 residues. Germline CDR1 and CDR2: SGHTA and FQGNSA. J lost 5 bases, V lost 5 bases, and 9 bases had no gene match. The CDR3 is CASSLPQGARTEAFF. In DNA form, the CDR3 reads TGTGCCAGCAGCCTACCACAGGGGGCGCGGACTGAAGCTTTCTTT.

The J gene is TRBJ2-7, the V gene TRBV20-1; D is perhaps TRBD1 or TRBD2 (5 bases each). The CDR3 consists of 13 residues. V lost 6 bases and J lost 4, with 16 bases in between. Germline CDR1 DFQATT, CDR2 SNEGSKA (reference sequence). The CDR3 coding sequence is TGCAGTGCCAATTCCGGGACGAATTACGAGCAGTACTTC. The encoded protein is CSANSGTNYEQYF.

This chain joins TRBV4-2 and TRBJ2-1; possible D gene TRBD1, 6 bases. Trimming removed 0 bases at V and 4 bases at J, with 16 bases between. The CDR3 is 17 amino acids. CDR1 LGHNA and CDR2 YNFKEQ come from the germline V gene. The CDR3 loop is CASSQDPQGNGYNEQFF. The CDR3 DNA reads TGTGCCAGCAGCCAAGATCCGCAGGGGAATGGGTACAATGAGCAGTTCTTC.

This clonotype occurred a few times. The rearrangement joins TRBV6-2 or TRBV6-3 to TRBJ1-1, with D perhaps TRBD1 (6 bases). Trimming left V 2 bases short and J 1 base short, with 11 bases between. CDR3 size: 15 residues. CDR1 and CDR2 from the germline V gene are MNHEY and SVGEGT. CDR3 DNA: TGTGCCAGCAGTTACCCGGGACAAAGGAACACTGAAGCTTTCTTT. This gives the protein CASSYPGQRNTEAFF.

This clonotype was observed at least ten times. The chain is built from TRBV12-3 or TRBV12-4 and TRBJ2-3; the match to TRBD2 covers 15 bases. The CDR3 spans 18 residues. J lost 4 bases, V lost 5 bases, and 10 bases had no gene match. CDR3 bases: TGTGCCAGCAGTCCACACTCCGGGACTAGCGGGGGGTCAGATACGCAGTATTTT. Translating gives CASSPHSGTSGGSDTQYF.

This clonotype showed up many times. V usage is TRBV4-3 and J usage is TRBJ1-5; D gene ambiguous. Trimming stripped 0 bases from V and 5 bases from J, with 11 bases between. CDR3 length equals 15 residues. From germline, CDR1 is LGHNA and CDR2 YSLEER. CDR3 DNA sequence: TGCGCCAGCAGCCAAGACCTCCGAACCGATCAGCCCCAGCATTTT. As protein: CASSQDLRTDQPQHF.

Notes on this clonotype: Relative to the germline gene, one junction end is altered; a read error may explain this. The DNA for the CDR3 is TGCAGTGCTGCCCCGCTTCTACCAGCAGATACGCAGTATTTC. This codes for CSAAPLLPADTQYF. The gene calls are TRBV20-1 and TRBJ2-3; no clear D gene. The CDR3 consists of 14 residues. CDR1 and CDR2 (germline): DFQATT, SNEGSKA (reference sequence).

V and J are TRBV28 and TRBJ1-4; 7 bases line up with TRBD1. The germline CDR1 and CDR2 sequences are MDHEN and SYDVKM. The CDR3 has 13 amino acids. Trimming at V came to 2 bases and at J to 8 bases, leaving 2 bases not matched to a gene. As DNA, the CDR3 is TGTGCCAGCAGTTTAAGGGGGCAGGAAAAACTGTTTTTT. Translated, it gives CASSLRGQEKLFF.

The rearrangement uses TRBV5-1 and TRBJ1-1; TRBD1 is a possible D gene (6 bases). The CDR3 runs to 15 residues. Trimming pared 1 base from V and 8 bases from J, leaving 18 bases between. CDR1 is SGHRS and CDR2 is YFSETQ in the germline V gene. The CDR3 nucleotides are TGCGCCAGCAGCTTGCTCGGGGGGCGCATTGGGGAAGCTTTCTTT. Translation: CASSLLGGRIGEAFF.

This clonotype occurred a few times. The V and J genes are TRBV29-1 and TRBJ1-2, with 7 bases identical to TRBD1. Germline V CDR1 and CDR2: SQVTM, ANQGSEA. V lost 4 bases, J lost 7 bases, and 6 bases stayed unmatched. This CDR3 is 12 amino acids long. For the CDR3, the DNA is TGCAGCGTTGGGGACAGCCTTCCTGGCTACACCTTC. It translates to CSVGDSLPGYTF.